This T cell receptor beta chain was profiled in a study of Graves' ophthalmopathy and Graves' hyperthyroidism. Study context: There was a collection of peripheral blood at initial diagnosis, before any treatment. Study-level findings and limits: In blood, most expanded thyroid clonotypes above 0.001 frequency were also detected.

Remarks on this clonotype: Its antigen is as yet unknown. This could be a read error, since a much larger clone is one nucleotide away.

Germline V gene lookup returns CDR1 DFQATT and CDR2 SNEGSKA (reference sequence). This CDR3 is built from 10 residues. With V trimmed by 5 bases and J by 10 bases, 4 bases remained unmatched. Researchers took RNA transcripts and amplified TCR beta CDR3 regions from them. HTBI-primed first-round RT-PCR preceded second-round multiplex PCR. Using its own MiXCR run on the multiplex PCR reads, TCRdb lists one record per CDR3 protein. The sample carries around 660,000 distinct CDR3 sequences, 35% to 45% recorded once. J is TRBJ1-1 and V is TRBV20-1; 7 nucleotides match TRBD1. The material sequenced was peripheral blood. The receptor comes from an adult man with Graves' ophthalmopathy. The CDR3 DNA sequence: TGCAGTGCTCGACGACAGGGAGCTTTCTTT. It translates to CSARRQGAFF.